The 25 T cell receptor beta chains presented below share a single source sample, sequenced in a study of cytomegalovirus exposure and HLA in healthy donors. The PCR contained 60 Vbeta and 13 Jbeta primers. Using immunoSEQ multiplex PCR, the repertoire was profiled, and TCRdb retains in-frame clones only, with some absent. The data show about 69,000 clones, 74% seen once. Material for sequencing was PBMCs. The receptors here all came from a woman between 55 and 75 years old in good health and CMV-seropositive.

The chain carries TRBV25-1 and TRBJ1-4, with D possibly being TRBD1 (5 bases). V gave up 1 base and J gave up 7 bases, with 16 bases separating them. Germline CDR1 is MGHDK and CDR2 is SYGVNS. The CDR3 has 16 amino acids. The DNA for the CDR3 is TGTGCCAGCAGTGAATCGATCGCGACAGAGAGTGAAAAACTGTTTTTT. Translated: CASSESIATESEKLFF.

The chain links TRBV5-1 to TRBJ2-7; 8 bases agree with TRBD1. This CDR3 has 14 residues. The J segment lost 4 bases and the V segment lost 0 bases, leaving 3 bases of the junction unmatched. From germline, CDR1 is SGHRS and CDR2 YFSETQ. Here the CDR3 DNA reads TGCGCCAGCAGCTTGGGGACAGGGAGATACGAGCAGTACTTC. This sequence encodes CASSLGTGRYEQYF.

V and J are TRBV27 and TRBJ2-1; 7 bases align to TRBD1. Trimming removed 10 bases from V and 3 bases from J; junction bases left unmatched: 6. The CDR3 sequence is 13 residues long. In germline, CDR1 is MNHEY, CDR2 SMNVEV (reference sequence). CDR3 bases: TGTGCCACCTCGACAGGGTACTACAATGAGCAGTTCTTC. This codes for CATSTGYYNEQFF.

CDR3 sequence reads: CASSFGGANNSPLHF. The CDR3 nucleotides are TGTGCCAGCAGCTTTGGCGGGGCGAATAATTCACCCCTCCACTTT. This chain uses TRBV7-6 with TRBJ1-6, with a possible D match to TRBD1 (5 bases). V lost 3 bases to trimming and J lost 5 bases, with 11 bases between them. CDR3 length equals 15 residues. Germline loops: CDR1 SGHVS, CDR2 FNYEAQ.

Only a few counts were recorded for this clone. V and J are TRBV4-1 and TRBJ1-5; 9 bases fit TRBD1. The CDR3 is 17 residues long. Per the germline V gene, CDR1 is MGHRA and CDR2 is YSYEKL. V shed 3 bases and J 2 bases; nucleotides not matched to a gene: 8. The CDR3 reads CASSQSGTGSGNQPQHF. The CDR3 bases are TGCGCCAGCAGCCAGTCCGGGACAGGGTCGGGCAATCAGCCCCAGCATTTT.

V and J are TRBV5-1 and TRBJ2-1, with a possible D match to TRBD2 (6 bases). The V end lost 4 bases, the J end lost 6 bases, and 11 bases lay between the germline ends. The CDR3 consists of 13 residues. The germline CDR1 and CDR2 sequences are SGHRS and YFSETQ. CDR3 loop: CASSPGLSNEQFF. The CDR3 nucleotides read TGCGCCAGCAGCCCAGGACTATCCAATGAGCAGTTCTTC. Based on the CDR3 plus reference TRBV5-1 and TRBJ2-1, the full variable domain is KAGVTQTPRYLIKTRGQQVTLSCSPISGHRSVSWYQQTPGQGLQFLFEYFSETQRNKGNFPGRFSGRQFSNSRSEMNVSTLELGDSALYLCASSPGLSNEQFFGPGTRLTVL.

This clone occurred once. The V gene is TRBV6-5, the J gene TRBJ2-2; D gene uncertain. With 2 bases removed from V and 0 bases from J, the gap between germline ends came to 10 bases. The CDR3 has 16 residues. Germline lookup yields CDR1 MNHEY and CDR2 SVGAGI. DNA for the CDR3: TGTGCCAGCAGTTACGAGGTTCGAGCGAACACCGGGGAGCTGTTTTTT. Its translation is CASSYEVRANTGELFF.

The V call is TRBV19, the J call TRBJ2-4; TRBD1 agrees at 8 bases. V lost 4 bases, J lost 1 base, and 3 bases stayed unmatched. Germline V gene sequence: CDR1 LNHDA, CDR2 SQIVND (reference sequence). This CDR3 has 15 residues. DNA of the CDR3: TGTGCCAGTAGTACAGGGGGCAGTGCCAAAAACATTCAGTACTTC. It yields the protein CASSTGGSAKNIQYF.

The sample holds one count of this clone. The CDR3 is CAWTTGGFTEAFF. The DNA of the CDR3 is TGTGCCTGGACCACAGGGGGCTTCACTGAAGCTTTCTTT. The chain has TRBV30 and TRBJ1-1, with 9 bases identical to TRBD1. Looked up from germline, CDR1 is GTSNPN and CDR2 is SVGIG (reference sequence). Unmatched junction bases numbered 4, after V lost 4 bases and J lost 4 bases. CDR3 length: 13 amino acids.

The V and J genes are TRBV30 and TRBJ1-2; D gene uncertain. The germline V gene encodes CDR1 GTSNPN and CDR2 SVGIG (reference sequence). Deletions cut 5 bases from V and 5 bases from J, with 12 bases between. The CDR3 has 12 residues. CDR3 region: CAWHRGAYGYTF. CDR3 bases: TGTGCCTGGCACCGGGGAGCTTATGGCTACACCTTC.

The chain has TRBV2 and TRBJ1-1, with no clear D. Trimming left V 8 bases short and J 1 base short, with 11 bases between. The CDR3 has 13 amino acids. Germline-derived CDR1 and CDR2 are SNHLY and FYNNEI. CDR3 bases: TGTGCCAGCCGCAAGACTGGGAACACTGAAGCTTTCTTT. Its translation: CASRKTGNTEAFF.

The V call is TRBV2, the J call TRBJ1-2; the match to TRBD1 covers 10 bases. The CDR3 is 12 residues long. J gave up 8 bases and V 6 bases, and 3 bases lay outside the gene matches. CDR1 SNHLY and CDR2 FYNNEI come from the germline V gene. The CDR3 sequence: CASRETGGGYTF. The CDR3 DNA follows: TGTGCCAGCAGGGAGACAGGGGGCGGCTACACCTTC.

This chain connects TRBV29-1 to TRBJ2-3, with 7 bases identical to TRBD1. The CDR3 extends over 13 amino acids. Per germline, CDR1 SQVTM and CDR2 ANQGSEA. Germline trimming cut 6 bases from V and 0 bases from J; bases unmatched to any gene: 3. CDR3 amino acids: CSVNRGSTDTQYF. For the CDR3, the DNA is TGCAGCGTAAACAGGGGTAGCACAGATACGCAGTATTTT.

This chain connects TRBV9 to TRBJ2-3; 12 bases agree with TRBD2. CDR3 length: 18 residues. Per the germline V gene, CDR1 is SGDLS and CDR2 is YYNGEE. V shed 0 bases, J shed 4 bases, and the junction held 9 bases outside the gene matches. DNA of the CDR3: TGTGCCAGCAGCGTAGGTCCTCTAGCGGGAGGGCCTGCAGATACGCAGTATTTT. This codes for CASSVGPLAGGPADTQYF. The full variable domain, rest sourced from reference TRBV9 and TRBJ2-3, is DSGVTQTPKHLITATGQRVTLRCSPRSGDLSVYWYQQSLDQGLQFLIQYYNGEERAKGNILERFSAQQFPDLHSELNLSSLELGDSALYFCASSVGPLAGGPADTQYFGPGTRLTVL.

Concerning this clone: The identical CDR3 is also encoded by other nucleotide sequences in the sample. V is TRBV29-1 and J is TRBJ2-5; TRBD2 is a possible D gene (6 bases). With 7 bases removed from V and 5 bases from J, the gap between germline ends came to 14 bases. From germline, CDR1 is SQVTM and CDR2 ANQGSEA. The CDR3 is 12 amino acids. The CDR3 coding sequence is TGCAGCGCCAGACTAGTTCGGGAGACCCAGTACTTC. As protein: CSARLVRETQYF.

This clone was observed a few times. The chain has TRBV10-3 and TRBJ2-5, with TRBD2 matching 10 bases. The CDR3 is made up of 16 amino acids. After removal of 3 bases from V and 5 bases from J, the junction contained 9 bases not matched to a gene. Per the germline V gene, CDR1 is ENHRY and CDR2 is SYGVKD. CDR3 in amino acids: CAISDLASGGRETQYF. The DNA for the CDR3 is TGTGCCATCAGTGATCTTGCTAGCGGGGGCCGGGAGACCCAGTACTTC.

CDR3 DNA sequence: TGTGCCAGCAGCTTGGGGCGGGAGCGGCTCGAGCAGTACTTC. This sequence encodes CASSLGRERLEQYF. The chain joins TRBV7-9 to TRBJ2-7, with 7 bases lining up with TRBD2. V trimming: 3 bases; J trimming: 6 bases; junction bases outside the gene matches: 8. CDR1 is SEHNR and CDR2 is FQNEAQ in the germline V gene (reference sequence). The CDR3 sequence is 14 residues long.

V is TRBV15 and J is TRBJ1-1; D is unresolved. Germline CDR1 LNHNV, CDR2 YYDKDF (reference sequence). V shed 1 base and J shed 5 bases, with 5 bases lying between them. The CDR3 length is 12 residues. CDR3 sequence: CATSRARTEAFF. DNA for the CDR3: TGTGCCACCAGCAGAGCTAGGACTGAAGCTTTCTTT.

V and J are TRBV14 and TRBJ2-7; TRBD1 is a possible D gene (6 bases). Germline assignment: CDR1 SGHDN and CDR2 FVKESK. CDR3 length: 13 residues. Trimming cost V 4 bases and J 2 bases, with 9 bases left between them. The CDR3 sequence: CASSLSGAYEQYF. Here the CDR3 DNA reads TGTGCCAGCAGCCTTTCAGGGGCCTACGAGCAGTACTTC. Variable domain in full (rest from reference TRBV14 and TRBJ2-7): EAGVTQFPSHSVIEKGQTVTLRCDPISGHDNLYWYRRVMGKEIKFLLHFVKESKQDESGMPNNRFLAERTGGTYSTLKVQPAELEDSGVYFCASSLSGAYEQYFGPGTRLTVT.

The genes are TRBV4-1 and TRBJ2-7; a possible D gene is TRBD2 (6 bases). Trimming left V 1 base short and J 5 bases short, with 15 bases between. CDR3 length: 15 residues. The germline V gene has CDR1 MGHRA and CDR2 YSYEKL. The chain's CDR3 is CASSQAPYAGNEQYF. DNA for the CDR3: TGCGCCAGCAGCCAAGCCCCATACGCGGGGAACGAGCAGTACTTC.

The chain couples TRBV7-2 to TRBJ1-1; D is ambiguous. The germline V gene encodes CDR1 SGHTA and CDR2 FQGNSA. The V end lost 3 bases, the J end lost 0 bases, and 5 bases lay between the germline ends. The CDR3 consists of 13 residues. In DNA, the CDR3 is TGTGCCAGCAGCTTCCAGATGAACACTGAAGCTTTCTTT. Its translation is CASSFQMNTEAFF.

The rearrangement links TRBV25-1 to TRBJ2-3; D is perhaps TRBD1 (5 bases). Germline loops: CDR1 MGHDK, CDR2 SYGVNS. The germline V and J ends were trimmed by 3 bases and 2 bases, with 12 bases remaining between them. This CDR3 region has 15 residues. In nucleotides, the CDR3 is TGTGCCAGCAGTGACGCAAGGGGCCCCACAGATACGCAGTATTTT. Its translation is CASSDARGPTDTQYF.

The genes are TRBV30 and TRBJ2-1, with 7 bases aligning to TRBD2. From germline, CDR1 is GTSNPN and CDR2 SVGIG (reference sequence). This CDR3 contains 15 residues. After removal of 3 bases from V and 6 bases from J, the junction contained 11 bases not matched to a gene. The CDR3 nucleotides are TGTGCCTGGAGAGAGGTGGGAGGGCCGGTCAATGAGCAGTTCTTC. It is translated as CAWREVGGPVNEQFF. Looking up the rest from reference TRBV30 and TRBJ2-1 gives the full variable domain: SQTIHQWPATLVQPVGSPLSLECTVEGTSNPNLYWYRQAAGRGLQLLFYSVGIGQISSEVPQNLSASRPQDRQFILSSKKLLLSDSGFYLCAWREVGGPVNEQFFGPGTRLTVL.

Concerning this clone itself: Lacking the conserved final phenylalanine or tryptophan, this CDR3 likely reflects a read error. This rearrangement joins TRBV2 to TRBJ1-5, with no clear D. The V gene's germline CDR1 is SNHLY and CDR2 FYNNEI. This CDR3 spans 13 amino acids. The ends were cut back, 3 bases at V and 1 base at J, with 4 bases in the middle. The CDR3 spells CASSEYSNQPQHV. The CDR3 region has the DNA TGTGCCAGCAGTGAGTACAGCAATCAGCCCCAGCATGTT.

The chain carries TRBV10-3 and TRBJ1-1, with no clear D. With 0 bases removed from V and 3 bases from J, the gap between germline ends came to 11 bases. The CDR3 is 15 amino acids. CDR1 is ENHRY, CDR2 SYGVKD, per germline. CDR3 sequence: CAISESGGSYTEAFF. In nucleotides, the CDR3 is TGTGCCATCAGTGAGTCCGGCGGATCTTACACTGAAGCTTTCTTT.